Listed below are T cell receptor beta chains from one sample, sequenced in a study of control samples from healthy donors and cancer patients. Only in-frame clones appear in the TCRdb table, and some are missing; sequencing was by immunoSEQ multiplex PCR. The sample shows 190,000 or so clones, roughly 93% of them seen only once. Input material: blood. The receptor source for this set is a man aged 18 to 30 in good health. The CDR3 runs from the conserved cysteine through the conserved F or W. D genes are given only for firm matches. Only some rows state a clone size, as once, few, many or a class for expanded clones.

cdr3_aa cdr3_nt clone_size j_call d_call v_call
CASSQQGLGEKLFF TGTGCCAGCAGCCAACAGGGATTAGGCGAAAAACTGTTTTTT . TRBJ1-4 . TRBV6-5
CASSLEPGSRYTF TGTGCCAGCTCACTAGAACCGGGGAGTCGCTACACCTTC . TRBJ1-2 . TRBV18
CASRKTGGDYGYTF TGTGCCAGCAGAAAAACAGGGGGCGACTATGGCTACACCTTC . TRBJ1-2 TRBD1 TRBV6-5
CASSSSGGAMETQYF TGTGCCAGCAGCTCCTCGGGAGGGGCTATGGAGACCCAGTACTTC . TRBJ2-5 TRBD2 TRBV11-1
CAGSQGNYGYTF TGTGCCGGGTCACAGGGAAACTATGGCTACACCTTC . TRBJ1-2 . TRBV2
CASSQRTGFNEKLFF TGTGCCAGCAGCCAACGGACAGGGTTTAATGAAAAACTGTTTTTT . TRBJ1-4 TRBD1 TRBV3-1/TRBV3-2
CASRGGGPPQETQYF TGTGCCAGCAGGGGCGGGGGGCCCCCCCAAGAGACCCAGTACTTC . TRBJ2-5 TRBD2 TRBV6-4
CASSLDPLQGQFF TGTGCCAGCAGTCTAGACCCGCTACAGGGGCAGTTCTTC . TRBJ2-1 . TRBV5-5
CASSLFGGAGQFF TGCGCCAGCAGCTTGTTCGGGGGCGCTGGGCAGTTCTTC . TRBJ2-1 . TRBV5-1
CASSLGDSWTGGFNTEAFF TGTGCCAGCAGCTTAGGGGACTCCTGGACAGGAGGATTCAACACTGAAGCTTTCTTT once TRBJ1-1 TRBD1 TRBV13
CASSNSGGRNEQFF TGTGCCAGCAGCAATAGCGGGGGGCGGAATGAGCAGTTCTTC . TRBJ2-1 TRBD2 TRBV6-5
CASSPRGRGSIEQYF TGTGCCAGCAGCCCGCGAGGACGGGGCTCAATCGAGCAGTACTTC . TRBJ2-7 . TRBV7-9
CASSQDRIAGADTQYF TGTGCCAGCAGCCAAGATCGAATAGCGGGGGCAGATACGCAGTATTTT . TRBJ2-3 TRBD2 TRBV3-1/TRBV3-2